This TCR beta chain came from a study of T cells in Graves' hyperthyroidism and ophthalmopathy. TCR beta CDR3 regions were amplified from RNA transcripts. In the first-round RT-PCR of the TCR CDR3, the HTBI primer set was used. Each CDR3 protein gets one entry after TCRdb re-called the multiplex PCR reads with MiXCR. Of 390,000 or so distinct CDR3 sequences in the sample, approximately 15% were seen once. This clonotype was recorded at least ten times. The CDR3 runs 13 residues. Trimming cost V 4 bases and J 2 bases, with 12 bases left between them. Germline-derived CDR1 and CDR2 are GTSNPN and SVGIG (reference sequence).

The chain is built from TRBV30 and TRBJ2-7, with unresolved D. This sequence was found in a man aged 18 to 29 with Graves' ophthalmopathy. The source material was blood. The CDR3 here is CAWTTPVPYEQYF. In DNA form, the CDR3 reads TGTGCCTGGACCACACCGGTCCCCTACGAGCAGTACTTC.